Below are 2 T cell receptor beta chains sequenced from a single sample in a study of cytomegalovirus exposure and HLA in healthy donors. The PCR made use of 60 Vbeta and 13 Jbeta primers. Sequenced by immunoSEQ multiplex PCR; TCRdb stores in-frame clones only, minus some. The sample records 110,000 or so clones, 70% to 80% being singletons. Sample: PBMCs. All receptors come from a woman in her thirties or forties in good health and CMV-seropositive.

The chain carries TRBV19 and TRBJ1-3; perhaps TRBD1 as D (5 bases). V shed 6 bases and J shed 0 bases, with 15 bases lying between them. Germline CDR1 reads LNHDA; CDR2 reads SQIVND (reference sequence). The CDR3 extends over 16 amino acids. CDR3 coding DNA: TGTGCCAGTAGCCGAGTCACAGGCCTCTCTGGAAACACCATATATTTT. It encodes CASSRVTGLSGNTIYF.

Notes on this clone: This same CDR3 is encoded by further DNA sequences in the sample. The CDR3 protein is CASSSGTGNEKLFF. Here the CDR3 DNA reads TGTGCCAGCAGCTCCGGGACAGGGAATGAAAAACTGTTTTTT. This rearrangement joins TRBV7-2 to TRBJ1-4; 9 bases fit TRBD1. From germline, CDR1 is SGHTA and CDR2 FQGNSA. V was pared by 4 bases and J by 5 bases, with 2 bases of the junction left unmatched. This CDR3 region has 14 residues.